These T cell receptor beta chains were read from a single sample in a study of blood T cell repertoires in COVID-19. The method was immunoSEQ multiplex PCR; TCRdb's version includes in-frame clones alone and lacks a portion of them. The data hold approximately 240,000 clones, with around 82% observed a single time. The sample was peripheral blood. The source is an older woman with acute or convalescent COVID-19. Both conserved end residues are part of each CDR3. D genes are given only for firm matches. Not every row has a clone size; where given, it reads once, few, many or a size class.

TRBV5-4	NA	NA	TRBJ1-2	CASSQDRSGGYGYTF
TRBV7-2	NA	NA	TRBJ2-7	CASSPEGAYEQYF
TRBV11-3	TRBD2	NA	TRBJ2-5	CASSPGMAGGETQYF
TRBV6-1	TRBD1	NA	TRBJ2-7	CASSEANTGTGAEQYF
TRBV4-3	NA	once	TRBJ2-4	CASSQEGGEAQYF
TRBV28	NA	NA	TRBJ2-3	CASTSHPRDTQYF
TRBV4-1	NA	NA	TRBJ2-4	CASSQDFGGAGKNIQYF
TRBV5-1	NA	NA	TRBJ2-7	CASSFFGGGLYEQYF
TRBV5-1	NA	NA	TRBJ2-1	CASSFLGHEQFF
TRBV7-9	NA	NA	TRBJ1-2	CASSSAGPGGYTF
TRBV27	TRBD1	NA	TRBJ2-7	CASSLSRDRFLEQYF
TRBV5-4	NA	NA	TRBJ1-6	CASSLDRVSPLHF
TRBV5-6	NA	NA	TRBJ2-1	CASSRAGKPGYNEQFF
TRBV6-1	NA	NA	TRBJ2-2	CASSELRGTGELFF
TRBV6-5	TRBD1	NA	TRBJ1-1	CASSYSGRGRTEAFF
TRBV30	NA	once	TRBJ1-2	CAWWFGGGYTF
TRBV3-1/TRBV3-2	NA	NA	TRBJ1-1	CASSQGPGDVTEAFF
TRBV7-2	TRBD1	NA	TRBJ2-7	CASSLGTGGFYEQYF
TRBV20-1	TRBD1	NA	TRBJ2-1	CSASHGGTGAYAYNEQFF
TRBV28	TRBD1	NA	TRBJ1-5	CASLPRGQGIPQPQHF
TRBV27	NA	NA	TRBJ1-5	CASSSGGGQPQHF
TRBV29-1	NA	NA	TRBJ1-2	CSVPGTTASNYGYTF
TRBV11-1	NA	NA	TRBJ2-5	CASSSGETQYF
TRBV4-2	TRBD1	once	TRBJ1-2	CASSLDRGSGYTF
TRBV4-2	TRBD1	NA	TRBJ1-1	CASSHEGDRGRNTEAFF
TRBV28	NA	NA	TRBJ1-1	CASSFRGSYTEAFF
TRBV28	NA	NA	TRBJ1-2	CASNLQGGYGYTF
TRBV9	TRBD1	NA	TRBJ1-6	CASSLGQDNSPLHF
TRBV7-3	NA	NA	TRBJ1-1	CASSPGPTGYTEAFF
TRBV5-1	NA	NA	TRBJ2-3	CASSSGGPTDTQYF
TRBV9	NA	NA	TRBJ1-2	CASTDSGGANYGYTF
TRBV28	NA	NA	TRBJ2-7	CASSRDSLTIYEQYF
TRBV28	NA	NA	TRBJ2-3	CASTPPGGYTQYF
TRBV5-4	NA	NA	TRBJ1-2	CASSLDLVPSRGYGYTF
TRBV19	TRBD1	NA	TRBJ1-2	CASSIELRREGANYGYTF
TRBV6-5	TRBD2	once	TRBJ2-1	CASKGGSSYNEQFF
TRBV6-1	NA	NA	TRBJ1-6	CASSERGAPNSPLHF
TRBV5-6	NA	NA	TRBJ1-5	CASSFSGGASNQPQHF
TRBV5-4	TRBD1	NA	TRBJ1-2	CASSLGFMGQGFSGYTF
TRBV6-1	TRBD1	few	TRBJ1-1	CASSEHRGGVTEAFF
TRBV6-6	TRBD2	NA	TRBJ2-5	CATTPGGLETQYF
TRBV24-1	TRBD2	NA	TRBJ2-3	CATSDAPGLAPGWSTDTQYF
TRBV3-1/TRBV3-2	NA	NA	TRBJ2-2	CASSHTGTNGELFF
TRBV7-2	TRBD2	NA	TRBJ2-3	CASSLQSGGVADTQYF
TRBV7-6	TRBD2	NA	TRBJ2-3	CASSPGLVIADTQYF
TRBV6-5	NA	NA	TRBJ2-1	CASSSERSSYNEQFF
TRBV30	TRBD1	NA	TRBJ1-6	CAWRTGASNSPLHF